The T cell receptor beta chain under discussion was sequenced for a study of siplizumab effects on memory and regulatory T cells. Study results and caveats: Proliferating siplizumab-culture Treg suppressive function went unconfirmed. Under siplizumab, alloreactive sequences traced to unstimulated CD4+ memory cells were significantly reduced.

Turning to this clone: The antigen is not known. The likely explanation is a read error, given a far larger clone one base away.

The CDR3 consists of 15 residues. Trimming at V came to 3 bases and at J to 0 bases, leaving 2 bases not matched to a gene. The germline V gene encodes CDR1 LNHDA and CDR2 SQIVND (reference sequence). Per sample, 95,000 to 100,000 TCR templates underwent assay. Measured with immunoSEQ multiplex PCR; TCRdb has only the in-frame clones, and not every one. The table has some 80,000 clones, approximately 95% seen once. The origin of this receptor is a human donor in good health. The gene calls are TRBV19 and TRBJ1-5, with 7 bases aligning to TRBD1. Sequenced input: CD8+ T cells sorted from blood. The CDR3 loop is CASSMGQLSNQPQHF. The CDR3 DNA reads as TGTGCCAGTAGTATGGGACAGCTTAGCAATCAGCCCCAGCATTTT.